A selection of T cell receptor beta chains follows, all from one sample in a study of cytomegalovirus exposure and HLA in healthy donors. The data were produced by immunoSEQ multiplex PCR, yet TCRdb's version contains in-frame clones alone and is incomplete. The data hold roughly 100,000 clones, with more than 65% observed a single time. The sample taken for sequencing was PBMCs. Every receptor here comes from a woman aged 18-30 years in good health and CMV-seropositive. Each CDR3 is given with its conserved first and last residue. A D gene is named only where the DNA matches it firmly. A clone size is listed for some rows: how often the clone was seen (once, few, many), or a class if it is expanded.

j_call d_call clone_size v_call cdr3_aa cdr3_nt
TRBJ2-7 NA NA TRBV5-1 CASSLYLQYRDISSYEQYF TGCGCCAGCAGCCTCTACCTCCAATACCGGGACATCTCATCCTACGAGCAGTACTTC
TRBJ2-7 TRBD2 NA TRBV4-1 CASSPGLAGAYEQYF TGCGCCAGCAGCCCTGGACTAGCGGGGGCCTACGAGCAGTACTTC
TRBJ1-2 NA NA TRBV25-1 CASSAPGSNYGYTF TGTGCCAGCAGTGCGCCGGGTTCTAACTATGGCTACACCTTC
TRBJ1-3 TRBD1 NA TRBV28 CATRRGGQSQSGNTIYF TGTGCCACCCGACGAGGGGGCCAATCCCAATCTGGAAACACCATATATTTT
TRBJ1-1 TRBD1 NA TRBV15 CATSSTGEGTEAFF TGTGCCACCAGCAGCACAGGGGAAGGGACTGAAGCTTTCTTT
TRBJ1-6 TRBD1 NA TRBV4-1 CASSQGQGPLHF TGCGCCAGCAGCCAAGGACAGGGACCCCTCCACTTT
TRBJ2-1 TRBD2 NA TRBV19 CASSIDGGLAGEQFF TGTGCCAGTAGTATAGATGGGGGACTAGCGGGAGAGCAGTTCTTC
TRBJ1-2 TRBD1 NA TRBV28 CASSEILTGGSGYTF TGTGCCAGCAGCGAAATCCTAACAGGGGGCTCTGGCTACACCTTC
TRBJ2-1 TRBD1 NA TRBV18 CASSPLGTGIPSYNEQFF TGTGCCAGCTCACCCCTGGGGACAGGGATCCCATCCTACAATGAGCAGTTCTTC
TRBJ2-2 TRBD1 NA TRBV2 CASSEGQGNTGELFF TGTGCCAGCAGTGAGGGACAGGGCAACACCGGGGAGCTGTTTTTT
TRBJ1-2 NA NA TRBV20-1 CSARRSAVYTF TGCAGTGCTAGGAGGTCCGCGGTCTACACCTTC
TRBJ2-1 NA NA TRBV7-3 CASSLEGAYSNEQFF TGTGCCAGCAGCCTTGAAGGGGCCTACAGCAATGAGCAGTTCTTC
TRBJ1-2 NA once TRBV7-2 CASSLKPELGGYTF TGTGCCAGCAGCTTAAAACCGGAGCTGGGTGGCTACACCTTC
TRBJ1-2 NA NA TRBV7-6 CASSPVRDYGYTF TGTGCCAGCAGCCCAGTCAGGGACTATGGCTACACCTTC
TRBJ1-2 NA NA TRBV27 CASSLSANYGYTF TGTGCCAGCAGTTTATCGGCCAACTATGGCTACACCTTC
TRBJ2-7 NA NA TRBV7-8 CASSLEGGEGHEQYF TGTGCCAGCAGCCTGGAGGGGGGGGAGGGACACGAGCAGTACTTC
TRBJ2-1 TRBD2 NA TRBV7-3 CASSLRPSSGGRLYEQFF TGTGCCAGCAGCTTACGCCCATCTAGTGGCGGGAGACTTTATGAGCAGTTCTTC
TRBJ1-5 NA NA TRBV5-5 CASSLRDGREVTQPQHF TGTGCCAGCAGCCTACGGGATGGCAGGGAGGTCACCCAGCCCCAGCATTTT
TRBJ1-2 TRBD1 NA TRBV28 CASSLDRGVYGYTF TGTGCCAGCAGTTTAGACAGGGGTGTCTATGGCTACACCTTC
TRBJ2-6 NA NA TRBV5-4 CASSNGLLSGANVLTF TGTGCCAGCAGCAACGGACTCCTCTCTGGGGCCAACGTCCTGACTTTC
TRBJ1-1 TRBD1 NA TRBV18 CASSELTGDLSEAFF TGTGCCAGCTCGGAGCTGACAGGGGACCTTTCCGAAGCTTTCTTT
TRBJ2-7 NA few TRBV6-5 CASSYSLAQNYEQYF TGTGCCAGCAGTTACTCCCTAGCGCAGAACTACGAGCAGTACTTC
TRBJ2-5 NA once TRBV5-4 CASSLDSQETQYF TGTGCCAGCAGCTTGGACTCGCAAGAGACCCAGTACTTC
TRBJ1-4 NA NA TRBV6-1 CASSPQGSEKLFF TGTGCCAGCAGTCCTCAGGGTAGTGAAAAACTGTTTTTT
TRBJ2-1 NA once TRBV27 CASSLGTSLDEQFF TGTGCCAGCAGTTTAGGGACTTCCCTCGATGAGCAGTTCTTC
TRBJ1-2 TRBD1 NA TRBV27 CASSLSKGDRATNYGYTF TGTGCCAGCAGTTTATCGAAGGGGGACAGGGCTACTAACTATGGCTACACCTTC
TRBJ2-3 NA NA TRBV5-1 CASSSPTGDTQYF TGCGCCAGCAGCTCCCCCACGGGGGATACGCAGTATTTT
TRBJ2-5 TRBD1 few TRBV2 CASLDRGGQETQYF TGTGCCAGCCTAGACAGGGGTGGACAAGAGACCCAGTACTTC
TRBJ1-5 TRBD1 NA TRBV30 CACSGGTGGMQPQHF TGTGCCTGCAGTGGGGGGACAGGGGGTATGCAGCCCCAGCATTTT
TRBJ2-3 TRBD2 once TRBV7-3 CASSSGLAGGTDTQYF TGTGCCAGCAGCTCTGGACTAGCGGGAGGCACAGATACGCAGTATTTT
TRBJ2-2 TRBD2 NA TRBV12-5 CASGLLYSGGVTGANTGELFF TGTGCTAGTGGTTTGCTCTATAGCGGGGGGGTCACAGGCGCGAACACCGGGGAGCTGTTTTTT
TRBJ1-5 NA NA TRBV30 CAWKNTGTTGIPQHF TGTGCCTGGAAAAATACCGGGACAACCGGTATACCCCAGCATTTT
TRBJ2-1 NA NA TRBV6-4 CASRQGGAGDEQFF TGTGCCAGCAGACAAGGGGGTGCAGGGGATGAGCAGTTCTTC
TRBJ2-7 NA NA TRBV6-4 CASPGTYLAESYEQYF TGTGCCAGCCCCGGGACATACCTAGCGGAATCCTACGAGCAGTACTTC